This TCR beta chain emerged from a study of blood T cells in healthy people across ages. Through a sample-barcoded 5' primer and a J-beta primer mix, a second PCR was run for about 6 to 11 cycles. MiXCR, run by TCRdb on the 5' RACE reads, gives a single entry per CDR3 protein. The table records around 1,600,000 distinct CDR3 sequences, roughly two fifths of them present only once. Study conclusions and caveats: Bulk PBMC profiling left naive and antigen-experienced comparisons inconclusive. Donors of long life had a larger count of naive CD4+ cells and greater diversity than aged donors. Diversity was estimated from one million T cells, and these estimates were considered underestimates.

Peripheral blood samples of roughly 9.8 milliliters were drawn from each donor. Turning to this clonotype: Its specificity is unknown.

Germline CDR1 and CDR2: KGHSH and LQKENI. The CDR3 sequence is 13 residues long. The V gene lost 8 bases and the J gene lost 3 bases, with 14 bases spanning the gap. The J gene is TRBJ2-7, the V gene TRBV18, with a weak D call TRBD2 (6 bases). This clonotype was obtained from a woman aged 18-29 years in good health. The material sequenced was blood. Written as DNA, the CDR3 is TGTGCCAGCAAGGACTATGGGGACTACGAGCAGTACTTC. It translates to CASKDYGDYEQYF.